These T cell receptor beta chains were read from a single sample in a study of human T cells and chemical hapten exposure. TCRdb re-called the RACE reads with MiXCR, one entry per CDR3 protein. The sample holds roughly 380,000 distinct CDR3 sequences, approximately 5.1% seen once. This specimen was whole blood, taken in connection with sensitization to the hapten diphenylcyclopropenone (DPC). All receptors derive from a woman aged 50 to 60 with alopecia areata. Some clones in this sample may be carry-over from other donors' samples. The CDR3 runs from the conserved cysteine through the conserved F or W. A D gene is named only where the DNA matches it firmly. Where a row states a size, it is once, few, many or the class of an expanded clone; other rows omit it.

CDR3 DNA: TGTGCCAGCAGTCGGAGTGATGAGCAGTTCTTC; CDR3 protein: CASSRSDEQFF; J gene: TRBJ2-1; V gene: TRBV12-3/TRBV12-4; D gene: NA; clone size: many
CDR3 DNA: TGTGCCACCAGCTTGGAGGGAAGAACCAATGAGCAGTTCTTC; CDR3 protein: CATSLEGRTNEQFF; J gene: TRBJ2-1; V gene: TRBV24-1; D gene: NA; clone size: few
CDR3 DNA: TGTGCCAGCAGCCCCTCGACTTATGCACAGTATTTT; CDR3 protein: CASSPSTYAQYF; J gene: TRBJ2-3; V gene: TRBV13; D gene: NA; clone size: few
CDR3 DNA: TGTGCCAGCAGCCAATCGGACAGGGTTAATGAGCAGTTCTTC; CDR3 protein: CASSQSDRVNEQFF; J gene: TRBJ2-1; V gene: TRBV14; D gene: TRBD1; clone size: few
CDR3 DNA: TGTGCCAGCAGTTTGCTTAGCGGGAGCTCCTACGAGCAGTACTTC; CDR3 protein: CASSLLSGSSYEQYF; J gene: TRBJ2-7; V gene: TRBV28; D gene: TRBD2; clone size: many
CDR3 DNA: TGTGCCAGCAGCCCCGACAGGATCTCTGGAAACACCATATATTTT; CDR3 protein: CASSPDRISGNTIYF; J gene: TRBJ1-3; V gene: TRBV7-6; D gene: NA; clone size: many
CDR3 DNA: TGTGCCAGCAGCCTGACAATGTACGAGCAGTACTTC; CDR3 protein: CASSLTMYEQYF; J gene: TRBJ2-7; V gene: TRBV11-2; D gene: NA; clone size: many
CDR3 DNA: TGTGCCAGCAGCCCCGGGAGGGCCTACGAGCAGTACTTC; CDR3 protein: CASSPGRAYEQYF; J gene: TRBJ2-7; V gene: TRBV13; D gene: TRBD2; clone size: NA
CDR3 DNA: TGTGCCAGCAGCACACTAGCGGGGGTGAACACCGGGGAGCTGTTTTTT; CDR3 protein: CASSTLAGVNTGELFF; J gene: TRBJ2-2; V gene: TRBV9; D gene: TRBD2; clone size: many
CDR3 DNA: TGTGCCAGCAGTTCCCCAGGGCTAGCGGCCCCAGATACGCAGTATTTT; CDR3 protein: CASSSPGLAAPDTQYF; J gene: TRBJ2-3; V gene: TRBV6-5; D gene: TRBD2; clone size: NA
CDR3 DNA: TGCGCCAGCAGACTCGGGACAGCTTCCTACAATGAGCAGTTCTTC; CDR3 protein: CASRLGTASYNEQFF; J gene: TRBJ2-1; V gene: TRBV5-1; D gene: TRBD1; clone size: many
CDR3 DNA: TGCAGCGTTGAAGCTCCGGGAAGCAAAAACATTCAGTACTTC; CDR3 protein: CSVEAPGSKNIQYF; J gene: TRBJ2-4; V gene: TRBV29-1; D gene: NA; clone size: many
CDR3 DNA: TGTGCCAGCAGTTTCTGGGGACTAGCGGGAGGCGGCCAGTACTTC; CDR3 protein: CASSFWGLAGGGQYF; J gene: TRBJ2-7; V gene: TRBV28; D gene: TRBD2; clone size: many
CDR3 DNA: TGTGCCAGCAGCTTAGGGGGTTGGACTGAAGCTTTCTTT; CDR3 protein: CASSLGGWTEAFF; J gene: TRBJ1-1; V gene: TRBV11-2; D gene: NA; clone size: NA
CDR3 DNA: TGTGCCAGCAGGTCGGGACTACCCACAGATACGCAGTATTTT; CDR3 protein: CASRSGLPTDTQYF; J gene: TRBJ2-3; V gene: TRBV12-3/TRBV12-4; D gene: TRBD2; clone size: NA
CDR3 DNA: TGTGCCAGCAGTAACCAGCGAGATACGCAGTATTTT; CDR3 protein: CASSNQRDTQYF; J gene: TRBJ2-3; V gene: TRBV2; D gene: NA; clone size: many
CDR3 DNA: TGTGCCAGCAGTTACCCAGGGGGCCACTCTGGGGCCAACGTCCTGACTTTC; CDR3 protein: CASSYPGGHSGANVLTF; J gene: TRBJ2-6; V gene: TRBV6-5; D gene: TRBD1; clone size: NA
CDR3 DNA: TGTGCCATCAGTGGTCTCTCCGAGCAGTACTTC; CDR3 protein: CAISGLSEQYF; J gene: TRBJ2-7; V gene: TRBV10-3; D gene: NA; clone size: many
CDR3 DNA: TGTGCCACCAGTGACGGGCTCCCCTCGGTCCTGACTTTC; CDR3 protein: CATSDGLPSVLTF; J gene: TRBJ2-6; V gene: TRBV24-1; D gene: NA; clone size: few
CDR3 DNA: TGTGCCAGCAGCCAAGTAGCGGGAGGCGACAATGAGCAGTTCTTC; CDR3 protein: CASSQVAGGDNEQFF; J gene: TRBJ2-1; V gene: TRBV14; D gene: TRBD2; clone size: many
CDR3 DNA: TGTGCCAGCAGCCAAGGTCTAGCGGGGTACAATGAGCAGTTCTTC; CDR3 protein: CASSQGLAGYNEQFF; J gene: TRBJ2-1; V gene: TRBV4-2; D gene: TRBD2; clone size: many
CDR3 DNA: TGTGCCAGCAAGACACGGGGGGAGGAAAAACTGTTTTTT; CDR3 protein: CASKTRGEEKLFF; J gene: TRBJ1-4; V gene: TRBV5-6; D gene: NA; clone size: NA
CDR3 DNA: TGTGCCAGCAGCCCAGGGCCCTCGTTTGAAGCTTTCTTT; CDR3 protein: CASSPGPSFEAFF; J gene: TRBJ1-1; V gene: TRBV12-3/TRBV12-4; D gene: NA; clone size: few
CDR3 DNA: TGTGCCAGCAGTTACGACGTCTCTGGGGCCAACGTCCTGACTTTC; CDR3 protein: CASSYDVSGANVLTF; J gene: TRBJ2-6; V gene: TRBV6-5; D gene: NA; clone size: few
CDR3 DNA: TGCAGTGCTAGAAAGGGACAGTTCCGCACAGATACGCAGTATTTT; CDR3 protein: CSARKGQFRTDTQYF; J gene: TRBJ2-3; V gene: TRBV20-1; D gene: TRBD1; clone size: NA
CDR3 DNA: TGTGCCAGCAGCCGGGACCAGACAGATACGCAGTATTTT; CDR3 protein: CASSRDQTDTQYF; J gene: TRBJ2-3; V gene: TRBV11-2; D gene: NA; clone size: many
CDR3 DNA: TGTGCCAGCAGCTTGCGAGGGGCCAACGTCCTGACTTTC; CDR3 protein: CASSLRGANVLTF; J gene: TRBJ2-6; V gene: TRBV11-2; D gene: NA; clone size: few
CDR3 DNA: TGTGCCAGCAGCTTAGGTCCAGGGGATGGTTCACCCCTCCACTTT; CDR3 protein: CASSLGPGDGSPLHF; J gene: TRBJ1-6; V gene: TRBV7-9; D gene: NA; clone size: NA
CDR3 DNA: TGTGCCAGCACTGACAGGAACACTGAAGCTTTCTTT; CDR3 protein: CASTDRNTEAFF; J gene: TRBJ1-1; V gene: TRBV28; D gene: NA; clone size: many
CDR3 DNA: TGTGCCAGCAGCTTAGAGAGTCTCGGGGAGACCCAGTACTTC; CDR3 protein: CASSLESLGETQYF; J gene: TRBJ2-5; V gene: TRBV7-6; D gene: NA; clone size: NA
CDR3 DNA: TGCAGCGCTGAACAGGGGACCTACAATGAGCAGTTCTTC; CDR3 protein: CSAEQGTYNEQFF; J gene: TRBJ2-1; V gene: TRBV29-1; D gene: TRBD1; clone size: NA
CDR3 DNA: TGTGCCACCAGCAGTCCCTTAGGGAGGGGGCATGTCCGGAACTATGGCTACACCTTC; CDR3 protein: CATSSPLGRGHVRNYGYTF; J gene: TRBJ1-2; V gene: TRBV15; D gene: TRBD1; clone size: many
CDR3 DNA: TGTGCCAGCAGGGGTTCTGAAGCTTTCTTT; CDR3 protein: CASRGSEAFF; J gene: TRBJ1-1; V gene: TRBV2; D gene: NA; clone size: few
CDR3 DNA: TGTGCCAGCAGTTCCGGGACAGGGGGCTCTGGTAGCAATCAGCCCCAGCATTTT; CDR3 protein: CASSSGTGGSGSNQPQHF; J gene: TRBJ1-5; V gene: TRBV12-3/TRBV12-4; D gene: TRBD1; clone size: NA
CDR3 DNA: TGCGCCAGCAGCCTGGGGGAGTCCGGTAATGGCTACACCTTC; CDR3 protein: CASSLGESGNGYTF; J gene: TRBJ1-2; V gene: TRBV5-1; D gene: NA; clone size: few
CDR3 DNA: TGTGCCAGCAGCTTGGGGGACAGCCCTTTAAATGGCTACACCTTC; CDR3 protein: CASSLGDSPLNGYTF; J gene: TRBJ1-2; V gene: TRBV5-4; D gene: TRBD1; clone size: NA
CDR3 DNA: TGCGCCAGCAGCTCTGGATTAACTCGGGCCGGGGAGCTGTTTTTT; CDR3 protein: CASSSGLTRAGELFF; J gene: TRBJ2-2; V gene: TRBV5-1; D gene: NA; clone size: NA